These T cell receptor beta chains were read from a single sample in a study of blood T cell repertoires in COVID-19. Sequenced by immunoSEQ multiplex PCR; TCRdb stores in-frame clones only, minus some. The sample shows tens of thousands of clones, over 75% of them seen only once. The material sequenced was peripheral blood. These receptors originate from a human donor in a cohort sampled during active COVID-19. Both conserved end residues are part of each CDR3. Each record gives: CDR3 protein, CDR3 DNA, D gene, V gene, clone size, J gene. D genes are given only for firm matches. Rows may omit the clone size; those that give it use once, few, many or a size class.

CDR3aa: CASSLTGTGVSYEQYF
CDR3nt: TGCGCCAGCAGCTTGACCGGGACAGGGGTCTCCTACGAGCAGTACTTC
d_gene: TRBD1
v_gene: TRBV5-1
abundance: -
j_gene: TRBJ2-7

CDR3aa: CASRPRQGARTEAFF
CDR3nt: TGTGCCAGCAGACCAAGACAGGGGGCGCGCACTGAAGCTTTCTTT
d_gene: TRBD1
v_gene: TRBV5-4
abundance: -
j_gene: TRBJ1-1

CDR3aa: CASSPPGGGTEAFF
CDR3nt: TGTGCCAGTAGTCCCCCGGGTGGGGGGACTGAAGCTTTCTTT
d_gene: -
v_gene: TRBV19
abundance: -
j_gene: TRBJ1-1

CDR3aa: CASSLDPSTDTQYF
CDR3nt: TGCGCCAGCAGCTTGGATCCAAGCACAGATACACAGTATTTT
d_gene: -
v_gene: TRBV5-1
abundance: once
j_gene: TRBJ2-3

CDR3aa: CASSRGQGETQYF
CDR3nt: TGTGCCAGTTCGCGGGGGCAGGGAGAGACCCAGTACTTC
d_gene: -
v_gene: TRBV6-5
abundance: -
j_gene: TRBJ2-5

CDR3aa: CASQSVNTGELFF
CDR3nt: TGTGCCAGCCAAAGCGTGAACACCGGGGAGCTGTTTTTT
d_gene: -
v_gene: TRBV18
abundance: once
j_gene: TRBJ2-2

CDR3aa: CASKHREGADTQYF
CDR3nt: TGTGCCAGCAAACACAGGGAAGGGGCAGATACGCAGTATTTT
d_gene: -
v_gene: TRBV2
abundance: -
j_gene: TRBJ2-3

CDR3aa: CASGTTGYTEAFF
CDR3nt: TGTGCCAGCGGTACGACAGGGTACACTGAAGCTTTCTTT
d_gene: TRBD1
v_gene: TRBV5-4
abundance: few
j_gene: TRBJ1-1

CDR3aa: CASSWLSSGGYTF
CDR3nt: TGTGCCAGCAGCTGGCTGTCCTCGGGTGGCTACACCTTC
d_gene: -
v_gene: TRBV5-6
abundance: -
j_gene: TRBJ1-2

CDR3aa: CASSPRQGARTEAFF
CDR3nt: TGTGCCAGCAGCCCAAGACAGGGGGCTCGCACTGAAGCTTTCTTT
d_gene: TRBD1
v_gene: TRBV5-8
abundance: -
j_gene: TRBJ1-1

CDR3aa: CASSLQGAGTDTQYF
CDR3nt: TGTGCCAGCAGCTTACAGGGGGCTGGCACAGATACGCAGTATTTT
d_gene: TRBD1
v_gene: TRBV7-6
abundance: -
j_gene: TRBJ2-3

CDR3aa: CASSVLDGSTDTQYF
CDR3nt: TGTGCCAGCAGCGTACTAGATGGAAGCACAGATACGCAGTATTTT
d_gene: -
v_gene: TRBV9
abundance: -
j_gene: TRBJ2-3

CDR3aa: CASSSPTDTDTQYF
CDR3nt: TGTGCCAGCAGTTCCCCCACAGACACAGATACGCAGTATTTT
d_gene: -
v_gene: TRBV6-2/TRBV6-3
abundance: -
j_gene: TRBJ2-3

CDR3aa: CASSLVQGYPGELFF
CDR3nt: TGCGCCAGCAGCTTGGTACAGGGCTATCCCGGGGAGCTGTTTTTT
d_gene: -
v_gene: TRBV5-1
abundance: -
j_gene: TRBJ2-2

CDR3aa: CASSPHSGQETQYF
CDR3nt: TGTGCCAGCAGCCCCCACTCCGGTCAAGAGACCCAGTACTTC
d_gene: -
v_gene: TRBV7-3
abundance: -
j_gene: TRBJ2-5

CDR3aa: CASSPGWGRDWNTEAFF
CDR3nt: TGTGCCAGCAGCCCGGGTTGGGGGAGGGACTGGAACACTGAAGCTTTCTTT
d_gene: -
v_gene: TRBV21-1
abundance: once
j_gene: TRBJ1-1

CDR3aa: CASSLDQRTTDTQYF
CDR3nt: TGTGCCAGCTCTCTGGACCAGCGGACCACAGATACGCAGTATTTT
d_gene: -
v_gene: TRBV18
abundance: -
j_gene: TRBJ2-3

CDR3aa: CASSQDWAGRYQPQHF
CDR3nt: TGCGCCAGCAGCCAAGATTGGGCAGGGCGGTATCAGCCCCAGCATTTT
d_gene: -
v_gene: TRBV4-1
abundance: few
j_gene: TRBJ1-5

CDR3aa: CASSVDNRGNSPLHF
CDR3nt: TGTGCCAGCAGCGTAGACAACAGGGGAAATTCACCCCTCCACTTT
d_gene: TRBD1
v_gene: TRBV9
abundance: -
j_gene: TRBJ1-6

CDR3aa: CASSLDGGDQPQHF
CDR3nt: TGCGCCAGCAGCTTGGACGGGGGGGATCAGCCCCAGCATTTT
d_gene: -
v_gene: TRBV5-1
abundance: -
j_gene: TRBJ1-5

CDR3aa: CASSLAGDSPLHF
CDR3nt: TGCGCCAGCAGCTTGGCGGGGGATTCACCCCTCCACTTT
d_gene: -
v_gene: TRBV5-1
abundance: once
j_gene: TRBJ1-6

CDR3aa: CATSETGGAFRGYTF
CDR3nt: TGTGCCACCAGTGAGACAGGGGGTGCCTTTCGGGGCTACACCTTC
d_gene: TRBD1
v_gene: TRBV24-1
abundance: -
j_gene: TRBJ1-2

CDR3aa: CASSLGQFGSYEQYF
CDR3nt: TGTGCCAGCTCACTTGGTCAGTTTGGGAGCTACGAGCAGTACTTC
d_gene: -
v_gene: TRBV18
abundance: -
j_gene: TRBJ2-7

CDR3aa: CASSLRTAMWQETQYF
CDR3nt: TGTGCCAGCAGCTTAAGGACAGCAATGTGGCAAGAGACCCAGTACTTC
d_gene: -
v_gene: TRBV11-1
abundance: -
j_gene: TRBJ2-5

CDR3aa: CASSSTGVLTEAFF
CDR3nt: TGTGCCAGCAGCTCAACAGGGGTATTGACTGAAGCTTTCTTT
d_gene: TRBD1
v_gene: TRBV7-9
abundance: -
j_gene: TRBJ1-1

CDR3aa: CASSPLTGVDEQYF
CDR3nt: TGTGCCAGCTCACCGCTAACAGGTGTCGACGAGCAGTACTTC
d_gene: -
v_gene: TRBV18
abundance: -
j_gene: TRBJ2-7

CDR3aa: CASSQWTGRLYNEQFF
CDR3nt: TGTGCCAGCAGCCAATGGACAGGGAGACTGTACAATGAGCAGTTCTTC
d_gene: TRBD1
v_gene: TRBV7-8
abundance: -
j_gene: TRBJ2-1

CDR3aa: CASSPTVIQPQHF
CDR3nt: TGTGCCAGCAGTCCAACGGTCATTCAGCCCCAGCATTTT
d_gene: -
v_gene: TRBV6-2/TRBV6-3
abundance: -
j_gene: TRBJ1-5

CDR3aa: CASSSSGTGTAGELFF
CDR3nt: TGTGCCAGCAGCTCCTCGGGGACAGGGACGGCCGGGGAGCTGTTTTTT
d_gene: TRBD1
v_gene: TRBV7-3
abundance: -
j_gene: TRBJ2-2

CDR3aa: CASSLDVVSSEQYF
CDR3nt: TGTGCCAGCAGCTTAGATGTGGTTAGTAGCGAGCAGTACTTC
d_gene: -
v_gene: TRBV7-9
abundance: -
j_gene: TRBJ2-7

CDR3aa: CASRAGQGRGYGYTF
CDR3nt: TGTGCCAGCAGGGCCGGACAGGGAAGAGGGTATGGCTACACCTTC
d_gene: TRBD1
v_gene: TRBV28
abundance: -
j_gene: TRBJ1-2

CDR3aa: CASSRRGGTRYNEQFF
CDR3nt: TGTGCCAGCAGCCGCCGCGGGGGGACCCGATACAATGAGCAGTTCTTC
d_gene: TRBD2
v_gene: TRBV14
abundance: few
j_gene: TRBJ2-1

CDR3aa: CASSSYGGTNTEAFF
CDR3nt: TGTGCCAGCAGTTCCTACGGGGGTACGAACACTGAAGCTTTCTTT
d_gene: -
v_gene: TRBV27
abundance: -
j_gene: TRBJ1-1

CDR3aa: CASSQENFLSGYTF
CDR3nt: TGTGCCAGCAGCCAAGAGAACTTTTTGTCTGGCTACACCTTC
d_gene: -
v_gene: TRBV4-2
abundance: -
j_gene: TRBJ1-2

CDR3aa: CASSMMVGTWGYTF
CDR3nt: TGTGCCAGTAGTATGATGGTAGGGACTTGGGGCTACACCTTC
d_gene: -
v_gene: TRBV19
abundance: -
j_gene: TRBJ1-2

CDR3aa: CASSVDPGGHSSYNSPLHF
CDR3nt: TGTGCCAGCAGCGTAGATCCAGGGGGCCATAGCTCCTATAATTCACCCCTCCACTTT
d_gene: TRBD1
v_gene: TRBV9
abundance: -
j_gene: TRBJ1-6

CDR3aa: CASSLGAAANTGELFF
CDR3nt: TGTGCCAGCAGCCTTGGGGCGGCCGCGAACACCGGGGAGCTGTTTTTT
d_gene: -
v_gene: TRBV11-3
abundance: -
j_gene: TRBJ2-2

CDR3aa: CATSRAPGSLDTQYF
CDR3nt: TGTGCCACCAGCAGAGCCCCAGGGTCCTTGGATACGCAGTATTTT
d_gene: -
v_gene: TRBV15
abundance: -
j_gene: TRBJ2-3

CDR3aa: CASSELGSGGAGEQFF
CDR3nt: TGTGCCAGCAGTGAATTGGGTAGCGGGGGGGCAGGTGAGCAGTTCTTC
d_gene: TRBD2
v_gene: TRBV6-1
abundance: -
j_gene: TRBJ2-1

CDR3aa: CASSLWGRDEQFF
CDR3nt: TGTGCCAGCAGTTTATGGGGGAGGGATGAGCAGTTCTTC
d_gene: TRBD2
v_gene: TRBV27
abundance: -
j_gene: TRBJ2-1

CDR3aa: CASSSVPGQGYGYTF
CDR3nt: TGTGCCAGCAGCTCAGTCCCGGGACAGGGGTATGGCTACACCTTC
d_gene: TRBD1
v_gene: TRBV7-3
abundance: -
j_gene: TRBJ1-2

CDR3aa: CAWSVSGVNQPQHF
CDR3nt: TGTGCCTGGAGTGTATCCGGGGTCAATCAGCCCCAGCATTTT
d_gene: -
v_gene: TRBV30
abundance: few
j_gene: TRBJ1-5